The 10 T cell receptor beta chains below were found in one sample sequenced in a study of tumour-infiltrating T cells in Burkitt lymphoma. The assay was immunoSEQ multiplex PCR, and TCRdb's table has in-frame clones only and misses some. Among approximately 15,000 clones listed, around four fifths were seen once. Input material: tumor tissue. The receptors shown here come from a human donor with diffuse large B-cell lymphoma.

The chain recombines TRBV19 with TRBJ1-2; possible D gene TRBD1, 6 bases. V was clipped by 3 bases and J by 3 bases, with 11 bases between them. Germline V CDR1 and CDR2: LNHDA, SQIVND (reference sequence). This CDR3 contains 14 residues. CDR3 coding DNA: TGTGCCAGTAGTATTCCCGGACAGTACTATGGCTACACCTTC. It encodes CASSIPGQYYGYTF.

The J gene is TRBJ2-7, the V gene TRBV19; the D is unclear. Germline CDR1 LNHDA, CDR2 SQIVND (reference sequence). CDR3 length equals 11 residues. Trimming shortened V by 10 bases and J by 4 bases, and 11 bases separated the two germline ends. CDR3 residues: CATQSGYEQYF. Here the CDR3 DNA reads TGTGCCACCCAAAGTGGTTACGAGCAGTACTTC.

The chain recombines TRBV4-1 with TRBJ1-2; no definite D call. The CDR3 is made up of 13 amino acids. V lost 1 base, J lost 6 bases, and 9 bases lay in between. Germline V CDR1 and CDR2: MGHRA, YSYEKL. The CDR3 spells CASSQATVDGYTF. CDR3 DNA: TGCGCCAGCAGCCAAGCCACAGTGGATGGCTACACCTTC.

About this clone: The junction and the germline gene differ at one end; a read error may be behind it. In DNA form, the CDR3 reads TGCAGCGCTGAAGGGGGAGGCACCTACAATGAGCAGTTCTTC. Amino acid sequence: CSAEGGGTYNEQFF. This chain links TRBV29-1 with TRBJ2-1; tentatively, D is TRBD1 or TRBD2 (6 bases each). CDR1 is SQVTM and CDR2 is ANQGSEA in the germline V gene. The CDR3 loop spans 14 amino acids.

The V call is TRBV27, the J call TRBJ2-7, with D unclear. Trimming took 10 bases from V and 0 from J, leaving 10 bases between them. Germline V gene lookup returns CDR1 MNHEY and CDR2 SMNVEV (reference sequence). The CDR3 spans 12 residues. CDR3 in amino acids: CATGRTSYEQYF. CDR3 nucleotide sequence: TGTGCCACCGGCAGGACCTCCTACGAGCAGTACTTC.

The gene calls are TRBV11-2 and TRBJ2-7; unclear D gene. Germline-derived CDR1 and CDR2 are SGHAT and FQNNGV. Deletions cut 6 bases from V and 6 bases from J, with 9 bases between. The CDR3 is made up of 11 amino acids. In nucleotides, the CDR3 is TGTGCCAGCAGTCGGCAGGCCGAGCAGTACTTC. It codes for CASSRQAEQYF.

This clone appeared a single time. The genes are TRBV5-6 and TRBJ2-3; TRBD2 matches 7 bases. The CDR3 is made up of 15 amino acids. With 3 bases clipped from V and 7 bases from J, the junction kept 11 bases outside the gene matches. CDR1 SGHDT and CDR2 YYEEEE come from the germline V gene. CDR3 coding DNA: TGTGCCAGCAGCTCACAACTAGCGTCGATAAATACGCAGTATTTT. Protein product: CASSSQLASINTQYF. The whole variable domain, filled in from reference TRBV5-6 and TRBJ2-3, reads DAGVTQSPTHLIKTRGQQVTLRCSPKSGHDTVSWYQQALGQGPQFIFQYYEEEERQRGNFPDRFSGHQFPNYSSELNVNALLLGDSALYLCASSSQLASINTQYFGPGTRLTVL.

The chain carries TRBV5-1 and TRBJ2-5, with D unresolved. This CDR3 has 13 amino acids. Trimming pared 5 bases from V and 3 bases from J, leaving 11 bases between. CDR1 and CDR2 from the germline V gene are SGHRS and YFSETQ. The CDR3 protein is CASRIHTEETQYF. DNA for the CDR3: TGCGCCAGCAGAATACATACTGAAGAGACCCAGTACTTC.

Points on this clone: The junction differs from germline at one of its ends, possibly a read error. The chain couples TRBV6-5 to TRBJ1-2, with a possible D match to TRBD1 (6 bases). The CDR3 loop spans 13 amino acids. Germline CDR1 and CDR2: MNHEY and SVGAGI. CDR3 in amino acids: CASSRNREGGYTF. As DNA, the CDR3 is TGTGCTAGCAGCCGTAACAGGGAGGGTGGCTACACCTTC.

This clone was detected once. The rearrangement joins TRBV19 to TRBJ1-2; 7 positions match TRBD1. The CDR3 totals 12 residues. Germline V gene sequence: CDR1 LNHDA, CDR2 SQIVND (reference sequence). J gave up 6 bases and V 5 bases, and 3 bases lay outside the gene matches. This CDR3 is CASSVTGDGYTF. The CDR3 coding sequence is TGTGCCAGTAGTGTCACAGGGGATGGCTACACCTTC. The variable domain in full, with the rest retrieved from reference TRBV19 and TRBJ1-2, is DGGITQSPKYLFRKEGQNVTLSCEQNLNHDAMYWYRQDPGQGLRLIYYSQIVNDFQKGDIAEGYSVSREKKESFPLTVTSAQKNPTAFYLCASSVTGDGYTFGSGTRLTVV.